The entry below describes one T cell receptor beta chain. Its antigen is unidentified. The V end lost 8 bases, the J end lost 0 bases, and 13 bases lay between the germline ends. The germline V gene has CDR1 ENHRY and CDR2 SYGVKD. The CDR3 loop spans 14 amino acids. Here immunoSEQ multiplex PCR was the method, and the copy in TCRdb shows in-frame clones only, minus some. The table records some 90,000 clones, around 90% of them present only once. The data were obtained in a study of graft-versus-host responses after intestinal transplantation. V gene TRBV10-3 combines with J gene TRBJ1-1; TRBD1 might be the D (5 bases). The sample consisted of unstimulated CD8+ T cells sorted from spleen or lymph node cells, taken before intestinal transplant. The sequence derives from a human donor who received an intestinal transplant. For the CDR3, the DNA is TGTGCCATCCGACAGAGACTTATGAACACTGAAGCTTTCTTT. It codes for CAIRQRLMNTEAFF.